The rows below give T cell receptor beta chains drawn from one sample of a study of blood T cell repertoires in COVID-19. Clones were read by immunoSEQ multiplex PCR, and TCRdb kept only the in-frame ones, dropping some. The data contain 150,000 to 200,000 clones, over 60% of them singletons. The sample comprised peripheral blood. The receptors derive from a man aged 55 to 69 with acute or convalescent COVID-19. Both conserved end residues are part of each CDR3. D genes are given only for firm matches. Expanded clones get a size class; other rows say once, few or many, or leave the size out.

TRBV7-9	NA	TRBJ1-4	NA	CASSLVLKDSDEKLFF	TGTGCCAGCAGCTTAGTTCTGAAGGACAGCGATGAAAAACTGTTTTTT
TRBV7-8	once	TRBJ1-6	NA	CASSLGTGNNSPLHF	TGTGCCAGCAGCTTAGGGACGGGAAATAATTCACCCCTCCACTTT
TRBV5-5	NA	TRBJ2-5	TRBD1	CASSPGTELTQYF	TGTGCCAGCAGCCCCGGGACAGAACTGACCCAGTACTTC
TRBV11-2	NA	TRBJ1-2	NA	CASSRLTQLNYGYTF	TGTGCCAGCAGCCGTCTGACACAGCTAAACTATGGCTACACCTTC
TRBV3-1/TRBV3-2	few	TRBJ2-5	TRBD2	CASSQGPGLAGETQYF	TGTGCCAGCAGCCAAGGACCCGGACTAGCCGGTGAGACCCAGTACTTC
TRBV5-1	NA	TRBJ2-2	NA	CASSLEGPVGAGELFF	TGCGCCAGCAGCTTGGAGGGGCCGGTAGGAGCCGGGGAGCTGTTTTTT
TRBV24-1	once	TRBJ2-1	TRBD2	CATSDLTSGFYNEQFF	TGTGCCACCAGTGATTTGACTAGCGGTTTCTACAATGAGCAGTTCTTC
TRBV11-1	NA	TRBJ2-7	NA	CASSLSPDEQYF	TGTGCCAGCAGCTTATCCCCAGACGAGCAGTACTTC
TRBV4-1	NA	TRBJ1-4	TRBD1	CASSLEVMTGGAGLNEKLFF	TGCGCCAGCAGCCTCGAAGTAATGACAGGGGGCGCGGGATTAAATGAAAAACTGTTTTTT
TRBV3-1/TRBV3-2	NA	TRBJ2-7	NA	CASSLDSWPYEQYF	TGTGCCAGCAGCCTTGACTCTTGGCCCTACGAGCAGTACTTC
TRBV5-4	once	TRBJ2-5	NA	CASRVGGEYQETQYF	TGTGCCAGCAGAGTCGGAGGGGAGTACCAAGAGACCCAGTACTTC
TRBV3-1/TRBV3-2	NA	TRBJ2-6	NA	CASSQGTNSGANVLTF	TGTGCCAGCAGCCAAGGTACAAACTCTGGGGCCAACGTCCTGACTTTC
TRBV3-1/TRBV3-2	NA	TRBJ1-2	TRBD1	CASSQGTGKGYTF	TGTGCCAGCAGCCAAGGGACAGGGAAGGGCTACACCTTC
TRBV28	NA	TRBJ1-1	NA	CASSFTGVTEAFF	TGTGCCAGCAGTTTTACCGGGGTCACTGAAGCTTTCTTT
TRBV7-9	NA	TRBJ2-3	TRBD1	CASSRDRSTDTQYF	TGTGCCAGCAGCCGGGACAGGAGCACAGATACGCAGTATTTT
TRBV5-1	NA	TRBJ1-1	TRBD1	CASSLRDRGTEAFF	TGCGCCAGCAGCTTAAGGGACAGGGGAACTGAAGCTTTCTTT
TRBV6-6	once	TRBJ1-1	NA	CASSYTFSNTEAFF	TGTGCCAGCAGTTACACGTTTAGTAACACTGAAGCTTTCTTT
TRBV6-5	once	TRBJ2-2	NA	CASSLGQGSTGELFF	TGTGCCAGCAGTCTAGGGCAGGGCTCCACCGGGGAGCTGTTTTTT
TRBV18	NA	TRBJ2-3	NA	CASSPPSFTDTQYF	TGTGCCAGCTCACCACCATCCTTCACAGATACGCAGTATTTT
TRBV5-1	NA	TRBJ2-5	NA	CASSGRLTQETQYF	TGCGCCAGCAGCGGGAGACTTACCCAAGAGACCCAGTACTTC
TRBV27	NA	TRBJ1-1	NA	CASSLGGATEAFF	TGTGCCAGCAGTTTAGGGGGCGCCACTGAAGCTTTCTTT
TRBV3-1/TRBV3-2	NA	TRBJ2-3	TRBD1	CASSQYLTGASTDTQYF	TGTGCCAGCAGCCAGTATTTGACAGGGGCTAGCACAGATACGCAGTATTTT
TRBV2	once	TRBJ1-4	TRBD1	CASSEGRGSAEKLFF	TGTGCCAGCAGTGAGGGCAGGGGGTCGGCTGAAAAACTGTTTTTT
TRBV6-1	few	TRBJ2-2	NA	CASSERRSGPNTGELFF	TGTGCCAGCAGTGAAAGACGGTCAGGGCCGAACACCGGGGAGCTGTTTTTT
TRBV18	NA	TRBJ1-1	NA	CASSQRGGTEAFF	TGTGCCAGCTCACAGAGGGGGGGCACTGAAGCTTTCTTT
TRBV21-1	NA	TRBJ1-2	NA	CASSKEWTEGYGYTF	TGTGCCAGCAGCAAAGAATGGACAGAAGGCTATGGCTACACCTTC
TRBV19	NA	TRBJ1-1	NA	CASSLQETTEAFF	TGTGCCAGTAGCCTACAGGAAACGACTGAAGCTTTCTTT
TRBV10-3	NA	TRBJ1-2	TRBD1	CAISESDRESNYGYTF	TGTGCCATCAGTGAGTCGGACAGGGAAAGTAATTATGGCTACACCTTC
TRBV11-2	NA	TRBJ1-1	TRBD1	CASSKNRGTEQAFF	TGTGCCAGCAGCAAAAACCGCGGGACAGAGCAAGCTTTCTTT